One sample yielded the 23 T cell receptor beta chains listed below, sequenced in a study of cytomegalovirus exposure and HLA in healthy donors (dated by TCRdb to the late 2010s). Library generation was performed with the immunoSEQ multiplex PCR assay. For the multiplex PCR, a mixture combining 60 forward primers for TCR Vbeta segments and 13 reverse primers for TCR Jbeta segments was used. Entries here come from immuneACCESS through TCRdb and include only in-frame sequences with V and J called. Some clones fail to appear in such tables; in the studies checked, an unresolved V gene covers under half of the shortfall, and the cause of the remainder is unknown. The sample has under 100,000 clones on record, 81% of them singletons. Together, the top ten hold less than 4.5% of the sample. Sample: PBMCs. The receptors derive from a woman between 70 and 85 years old in good health and CMV-seropositive.

The CDR3 is CASSTSSGSYNEQFF. CDR3 bases: TGTGCCAGCAGCACATCTAGCGGTTCCTACAATGAGCAGTTCTTC. This chain uses TRBV6-6 with TRBJ2-1, with 7 nucleotides matching TRBD2. V gave up 6 bases and J gave up 1 base; unmatched junction bases: 6. Looked up from germline, CDR1 is MNHNY and CDR2 is SVGAGI (reference sequence). This CDR3 region has 15 residues.

This clone was found once. The V gene is TRBV18, the J gene TRBJ2-5; 9 bases line up with TRBD2. The germline CDR1 and CDR2 sequences are KGHSH and LQKENI. CDR3 length equals 18 residues. Trimming cost V 2 bases and J 5 bases; bases outside gene matches: 15. CDR3 in amino acids: CASSPLGSSGRSKETQYF. The DNA for the CDR3 is TGTGCCAGCTCACCATTGGGCAGTAGCGGGAGATCGAAGGAGACCCAGTACTTC.

For the CDR3, the DNA is TGTGCCAGCAGCGACGCTGACAGGGGGTATGGTCAGCCCCAGCATTTT. This encodes CASSDADRGYGQPQHF. This chain links TRBV2 with TRBJ1-5; 9 bases line up with TRBD1. V trimming: 6 bases; J trimming: 6 bases; junction bases outside the gene matches: 12. Germline lookup yields CDR1 SNHLY and CDR2 FYNNEI. The CDR3 sequence is 16 residues long.

V and J are TRBV19 and TRBJ2-3, with TRBD1 as a possible D gene (6 bases). Trimming stripped 4 bases from V and 3 bases from J, with 17 bases between. Germline assignment: CDR1 LNHDA and CDR2 SQIVND (reference sequence). CDR3 size: 16 residues. CDR3 nucleotides: TGTGCCAGTAGTACCGCCGGGACCGGGACAACAGATACGCAGTATTTT. Its translation is CASSTAGTGTTDTQYF.

This clone appeared once. This chain joins TRBV13 and TRBJ2-5; 11 positions match TRBD2. Germline values: CDR1 PRHDT, CDR2 FYEKMQ (reference sequence). The ends lost 0 bases at V and 4 bases at J; junction bases unmatched: 4. This CDR3 comprises 16 residues. CDR3 coding DNA: TGTGCCAGCAGCTTAGGTGGCCTAGCGGGGGGAGAGACCCAGTACTTC. Translating gives CASSLGGLAGGETQYF.

The gene calls are TRBV2 and TRBJ2-7, with D possibly being TRBD1 (6 bases). Per the germline V gene, CDR1 is SNHLY and CDR2 is FYNNEI. V shed 8 bases and J shed 6 bases, with 17 bases lying between them. The CDR3 consists of 13 residues. CDR3 coding DNA: TGTGCCAGCCAATCAGGGGCAGATCTCGAGCAGTACTTC. This gives the protein CASQSGADLEQYF.

The rearrangement joins TRBV19 to TRBJ2-1, with 11 bases matching TRBD2. The germline CDR1 and CDR2 sequences are LNHDA and SQIVND (reference sequence). This CDR3 spans 13 amino acids. Trimming removed 6 bases from V and 6 bases from J; junction bases left unmatched: 1. CDR3 nucleotides: TGTGCCAGTAGACTAGCGGGAGCCAATGAGCAGTTCTTC. Translated: CASRLAGANEQFF.

The chain has TRBV29-1 and TRBJ2-1; 15 nucleotides agree with TRBD2. Germline V gene data show CDR1 as SQVTM and CDR2 as ANQGSEA. V lost 7 bases to trimming and J lost 4 bases; unmatched junction nucleotides: 11. CDR3 length: 17 amino acids. The CDR3 here is CSAAGTSGGRIYNEQFF. Here the CDR3 DNA reads TGCAGCGCCGCCGGGACTAGCGGGGGGAGGATTTACAATGAGCAGTTCTTC.

This clone appeared a single time. The chain carries TRBV28 and TRBJ1-1; weak D call: TRBD1 (5 bases). Trimming stripped 2 bases from V and 2 bases from J, with 12 bases between. CDR1 is MDHEN and CDR2 is SYDVKM in the germline V gene. The CDR3 length is 15 residues. CDR3 coding DNA: TGTGCCAGCAGTTTAGGGGGGAGATTTAACACTGAAGCTTTCTTT. The encoded protein is CASSLGGRFNTEAFF.

The chain is built from TRBV5-4 and TRBJ2-5, with 9 positions matching TRBD2. This CDR3 contains 14 residues. The V and J ends lost 4 bases and 4 bases, in that order; junction bases with no gene match: 5. Germline assignment: CDR1 SGHNT and CDR2 YYREEE (reference sequence). CDR3 sequence: CASSLGGRVETQYF. DNA for the CDR3: TGTGCCAGCAGCCTTGGCGGGAGGGTAGAGACCCAGTACTTC.

The rearrangement uses TRBV7-9 and TRBJ2-1, with a possible D match to TRBD2 (5 bases). Trimming removed 3 bases at V and 2 bases at J, with 14 bases between. Germline CDR1 SEHNR, CDR2 FQNEAQ (reference sequence). This CDR3 spans 16 amino acids. This CDR3 is CASSLISPGAYNEQFF. CDR3 DNA sequence: TGTGCCAGCAGCTTGATTTCTCCCGGGGCCTACAATGAGCAGTTCTTC.

This chain links TRBV7-2 with TRBJ2-6, with 8 bases aligning to TRBD1. J was trimmed by 0 bases and V by 8 bases; bases with no gene match: 6. This CDR3 spans 16 amino acids. Germline lookup yields CDR1 SGHTA and CDR2 FQGNSA. CDR3 in DNA: TGTGCCAGCCGGACAGGGTTAGGCTCTGGGGCCAACGTCCTGACTTTC. It specifies CASRTGLGSGANVLTF.

This clone was detected a few times. The chain couples TRBV4-3 to TRBJ2-7, with 11 nucleotides matching TRBD1. The germline V gene has CDR1 LGHNA and CDR2 YSLEER. CDR3 size: 15 residues. V shed 4 bases and J 6 bases; nucleotides not matched to a gene: 8. In DNA, the CDR3 is TGCGCCAGCAGCCGGGCTACGGGACAGGGGGGCGAGCAGTACTTC. Amino acid sequence: CASSRATGQGGEQYF.

The chain combines TRBV6-5 with TRBJ1-2; 8 bases fit TRBD1. V lost 4 bases, J lost 8 bases, and 6 bases stayed unmatched. Germline CDR1 MNHEY, CDR2 SVGAGI. The CDR3 spans 13 residues. The CDR3 DNA sequence: TGTGCCAGCAGTTCACGGGGGACAGGAGGCTACACCTTC. Encoded protein: CASSSRGTGGYTF.

This sequence joins TRBV7-2 and TRBJ1-1, with a tentative D call TRBD1 (6 bases). The CDR3 runs 13 residues. V dropped 6 bases and J dropped 4 bases, with 12 bases sitting between them. CDR1 and CDR2 from the germline V gene are SGHTA and FQGNSA. The CDR3 loop is CASRFGQRTEAFF. The CDR3 coding sequence is TGTGCCAGCAGGTTCGGACAGCGCACTGAAGCTTTCTTT.

The chain joins TRBV29-1 to TRBJ2-3; perhaps TRBD2 as D (5 bases). Germline values: CDR1 SQVTM, CDR2 ANQGSEA. Trimming took 7 bases from V and 0 from J, leaving 14 bases between them. The CDR3 runs to 14 residues. The CDR3 protein is CSAGQRHSTDTQYF. Written as DNA, the CDR3 is TGCAGCGCCGGGCAGCGGCATAGCACAGATACGCAGTATTTT.

This rearrangement joins TRBV19 to TRBJ2-7, with 13 bases that match TRBD2. CDR1 and CDR2 from the germline V gene are LNHDA and SQIVND (reference sequence). V trimming: 10 bases; J trimming: 5 bases; junction bases outside the gene matches: 5. The CDR3 loop spans 13 amino acids. DNA for the CDR3: TGTGCCACCGAGGGACTAGCGGGAAACGAGCAGTACTTC. Translated: CATEGLAGNEQYF.

V is TRBV7-9 and J is TRBJ2-2; 9 bases line up with TRBD1. Losses at the gene ends were 2 bases for V and 6 bases for J; bases not matched to a gene: 4. CDR3 length equals 15 residues. Germline-derived CDR1 and CDR2 are SEHNR and FQNEAQ (reference sequence). CDR3 in amino acids: CASSLRTGVAGELFF. The CDR3 DNA follows: TGTGCCAGCAGCTTAAGGACAGGGGTGGCCGGGGAGCTGTTTTTT.

This chain uses TRBV2 with TRBJ2-1; D not resolved. The V and J ends lost 2 bases and 5 bases respectively, with 10 bases between them. CDR1 is SNHLY and CDR2 is FYNNEI in the germline V gene. The CDR3 is 14 amino acids. The CDR3 nucleotides read TGTGCCAGCAGTGAATGGCGCGGCAACAATGAGCAGTTCTTC. It translates to CASSEWRGNNEQFF.

The table lists this clone with a few counts. Other DNA sequences in this specimen translate into the identical CDR3. The rearrangement links TRBV6-5 to TRBJ1-1; 9 nucleotides agree with TRBD1. Trimming removed 6 bases from V and 1 base from J; junction bases left unmatched: 3. This CDR3 spans 14 amino acids. Germline V lookup: CDR1 MNHEY, CDR2 SVGAGI. CDR3 sequence (DNA): TGTGCCAGCAGATTGGACAGGGGGAACACTGAAGCTTTCTTT. Translation gives CASRLDRGNTEAFF.

This chain connects TRBV11-1 to TRBJ1-2; 7 bases line up with TRBD1. Germline assignment: CDR1 SGHAT and CDR2 FQDESV (reference sequence). The CDR3 spans 15 residues. Trimming removed 3 bases from V and 2 bases from J; junction bases left unmatched: 6. The CDR3 coding sequence is TGTGCCAGCAGCTTTAACAGGGGCGAAAACTATGGCTACACCTTC. This gives the protein CASSFNRGENYGYTF.

The rearrangement uses TRBV27 and TRBJ2-1; 8 bases map to TRBD2. Per germline, CDR1 MNHEY and CDR2 SMNVEV (reference sequence). V lost 6 bases and J lost 4; bases outside the gene matches: 8. The CDR3 runs 15 residues. CDR3 bases: TGTGCCAGCAGGCGAGCGGGAGTGTCTTACAATGAGCAGTTCTTC. This sequence encodes CASRRAGVSYNEQFF.

The J gene is TRBJ2-7, the V gene TRBV5-6; the match to TRBD1 covers 7 bases. With 1 base clipped from V and 3 bases from J, the junction kept 10 bases outside the gene matches. The CDR3 contains 16 residues. From germline, CDR1 is SGHDT and CDR2 YYEEEE. CDR3: CASSLRLTGTVYEQYF. Written as DNA, the CDR3 is TGTGCCAGCAGCTTGCGGTTGACCGGGACAGTCTACGAGCAGTACTTC.